Listed below are T cell receptor beta chains from one sample, sequenced in a study of spatial heterogeneity in lung cancer. Via MiXCR, TCRdb re-called the 5' RACE reads, giving one row per CDR3 protein. The profile covers 8,500 to 14,000 distinct CDR3 sequences, with about 12% appearing a single time and about an eighth taken by the ten largest. The material sequenced was lung tumor tissue, taken at surgery. These receptors were obtained from a female donor with early-stage non-small cell lung cancer. CDR3s include the opening cysteine and the closing phenylalanine or tryptophan.

cdr3_length j_call v_call cdr3_aa
12 TRBJ2-3 TRBV30 CAWFQQGNTQYF
12 TRBJ1-4 TRBV27 CASSSTGEKLFF
16 TRBJ2-1 TRBV20-1 CSADRTSGARYNEQFF
15 TRBJ1-5 TRBV6-5 CASSWTRGPNQPQHF
14 TRBJ2-2 TRBV11-3 CASSRDYNTGELFF
13 TRBJ1-5 TRBV28 CASSLEGQKPQHF
16 TRBJ1-3 TRBV7-6 CASSLVKGENLNTIYF
13 TRBJ1-5 TRBV6-1 CASSEGPVMPQHF
15 TRBJ2-5 TRBV5-5 CASSLRYAGQETQYF
14 TRBJ2-3 TRBV7-9 CASSQRGATDTQYF
12 TRBJ2-3 TRBV28 CASSLVEGTQYF
14 TRBJ2-1 TRBV30 CACQGGSSYNEQFF
14 TRBJ2-1 TRBV18 CASSPTSPNNEQFF
15 TRBJ2-2 TRBV5-4 CASSSQGGGTGELFF
15 TRBJ2-7 TRBV15 CATSRADRGSYEQYF
13 TRBJ2-7 TRBV29-1 CSVAARQQYEQYF
16 TRBJ2-3 TRBV6-5 CASSYSTVEVLDTQYF
14 TRBJ2-2 TRBV9 CASSVGTNTGELFF
12 TRBJ2-3 TRBV7-2 CASSFSSDTQYF
14 TRBJ1-2 TRBV7-9 CASSPDHLRYGYTF
14 TRBJ1-5 TRBV6-6 CASSRDRGRQPQHF
15 TRBJ2-3 TRBV6-2/TRBV6-3 CASSYRALPADTQYF
16 TRBJ1-3 TRBV7-2 CASSLSGLSLGNTIYF
14 TRBJ2-5 TRBV20-1 CSASSQYGIETQYF
14 TRBJ2-5 TRBV6-1 CASSDRARQETQYF
13 TRBJ2-7 TRBV7-2 CASSLSNAYEQYF
15 TRBJ1-4 TRBV7-2 CASSPERVGNEKLFF
12 TRBJ2-2 TRBV3-1 CASSHGTGELFF
11 TRBJ1-5 TRBV27 CASSCSNPQHF
13 TRBJ1-1 TRBV27 CASKGQQNTEAFF
16 TRBJ1-2 TRBV13 CASSLGMSGTAGGYTF
16 TRBJ2-1 TRBV20-1 CSARDRLGQGINEQFF
16 TRBJ2-2 TRBV6-6 CASSYSTGAGTGELFF
15 TRBJ2-1 TRBV6-1 CASSEALLGYNEQFF
13 TRBJ1-1 TRBV5-6 CASSFLGRTEAFF
14 TRBJ2-3 TRBV7-2 CASSSRDGPDTQYF
16 TRBJ1-5 TRBV6-5 CASRSSGQGRYQPQHF